The clone carrying this T cell receptor beta chain has a handful of counts. The same CDR3 can be traced to other DNA sequences in this sample. TCRdb keeps only in-frame clones here, not all; method: immunoSEQ multiplex PCR. This sample carries 210,000 or so clones, 94% of them seen once, and the ten largest clones take around 1.7%. These data originate in a study of T cell responses to AZD1222 COVID-19 vaccine. The CDR3 consists of 14 residues. With 3 bases clipped from V and 0 bases from J, the junction kept 3 bases outside the gene matches. Per the germline V gene, CDR1 is SGHRS and CDR2 is YFSETQ. This receptor was identified in an adult who received the MenACWY meningococcal vaccine as a control. The rearrangement links TRBV5-1 to TRBJ2-7, with 7 bases matching TRBD2. Here the sequenced sample was peripheral blood, taken 28 days after the second dose of the MenACWY control vaccine. The CDR3: CASSSSGSSYEQYF. The CDR3 nucleotides read TGCGCCAGCAGCTCTAGCGGAAGCTCCTACGAGCAGTACTTC.